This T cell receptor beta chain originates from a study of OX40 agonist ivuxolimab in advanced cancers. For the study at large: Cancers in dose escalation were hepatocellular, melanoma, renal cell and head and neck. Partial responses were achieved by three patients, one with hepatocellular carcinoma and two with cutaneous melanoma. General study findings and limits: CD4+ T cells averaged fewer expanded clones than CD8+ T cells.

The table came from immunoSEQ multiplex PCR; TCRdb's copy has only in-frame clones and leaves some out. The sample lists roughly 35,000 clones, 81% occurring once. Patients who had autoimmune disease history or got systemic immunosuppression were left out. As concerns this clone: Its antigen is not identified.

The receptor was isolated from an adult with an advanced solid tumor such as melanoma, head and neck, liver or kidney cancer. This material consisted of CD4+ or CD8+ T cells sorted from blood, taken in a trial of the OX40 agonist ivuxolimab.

CDR3 residues: CASSLGGAGTTDTQYF. CDR3 nucleotide sequence: TGTGCCAGCAGCTTGGGGGGAGCGGGGACCACAGATACGCAGTATTTT. The J gene is TRBJ2-3, the V gene TRBV7-2; 7 bases match TRBD2. Losses at the gene ends were 3 bases for V and 2 bases for J; bases not matched to a gene: 8. This CDR3 region has 16 residues. Germline lookup yields CDR1 SGHTA and CDR2 FQGNSA.